The T cell receptor beta chain under discussion was sequenced for a study of CD8+CD57+ T cells in acquired aplastic anemia. Study-wide findings and caveats: Patients were compared with controls for CD8+ Simpson's diversity, and no significant difference emerged. The number of CD8+ CDR3 sequences shared by patients and controls was twenty-nine.

Germline CDR1 reads ENHRY; CDR2 reads SYGVKD. Trimming left V 7 bases short and J 1 base short, with 7 bases between. The CDR3 runs 12 residues. Previously, flow cytometry had revealed CD8+CD57+ cell expansion in the patients chosen for sequencing. Genomic DNA provided the template from which TCR beta VDJ and CDR3 profiles were obtained. TCRdb recomputed calls from the reads with MiXCR, one row per CDR3 protein. The sample records under 350,000 distinct CDR3 sequences, approximately 58% being singletons. Comments on this clonotype: What it binds is unknown.

Sequences were obtained from sorted CD4+, CD8+, or CD8+CD57+ T cells (not recorded which) from PBMCs. The receptor was isolated from a human donor with aplastic anemia. The V call is TRBV10-3, the J call TRBJ1-1, with unresolved D. The CDR3 protein is CAIKPGNTEAFF. The CDR3 DNA follows: TGTGCCATCAAGCCCGGGAACACTGAAGCTTTCTTT.